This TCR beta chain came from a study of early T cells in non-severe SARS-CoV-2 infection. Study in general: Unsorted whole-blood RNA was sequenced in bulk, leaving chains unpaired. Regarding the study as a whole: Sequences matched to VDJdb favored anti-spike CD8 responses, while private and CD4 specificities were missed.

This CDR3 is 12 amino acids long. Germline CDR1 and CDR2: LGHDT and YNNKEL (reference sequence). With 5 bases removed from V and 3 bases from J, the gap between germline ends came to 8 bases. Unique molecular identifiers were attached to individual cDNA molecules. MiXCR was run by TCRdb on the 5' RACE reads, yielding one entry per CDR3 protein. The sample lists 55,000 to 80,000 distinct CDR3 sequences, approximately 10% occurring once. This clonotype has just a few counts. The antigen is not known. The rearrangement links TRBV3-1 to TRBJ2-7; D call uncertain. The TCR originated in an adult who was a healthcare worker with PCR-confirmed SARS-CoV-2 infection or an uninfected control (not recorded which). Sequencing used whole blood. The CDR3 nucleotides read TGTGCCAGCAGCTCTTATCTCTACGAGCAGTACTTC. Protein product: CASSSYLYEQYF.